What follows is one T cell receptor beta chain and its context. Its target is unknown. This sample was included in a study of T cell responses to AZD1222 COVID-19 vaccine. The CDR3 has 12 residues. The ends were cut back, 3 bases at V and 7 bases at J, with 10 bases in the middle. Germline CDR1 LGHDT, CDR2 YNNKEL (reference sequence). Study results and caveats: Spike-specific TCR breadth and depth went up after people got two AZD1222 doses. Epitopes outside B.1.351 and B.1.1.7 mutated regions reportedly drew nearly half of spike TCRs. Repertoires were sampled only after the peak T cell response.

TCRdb's copy holds only in-frame clones and misses some; the assay was immunoSEQ multiplex PCR. The sample consists of under 200,000 clones, just over 90% of them appearing once. The specimen was peripheral blood, collected 28 days after the second dose of the MenACWY control vaccine. This sequence originates from an adult who received the MenACWY meningococcal vaccine as a control. The gene calls are TRBV3-1 (or the pseudogene TRBV3-2) and TRBJ2-7; perhaps TRBD1 as D (6 bases). The chain's CDR3 is CASSHPGEEQYF. CDR3 nucleotide sequence: TGTGCCAGCAGCCACCCAGGGGAAGAGCAGTACTTC.